These T cell receptor beta chains were read from a single sample in a study of CD8 T cells in Susac syndrome. TCRdb re-called the immunoSEQ multiplex PCR reads with MiXCR, one entry per CDR3 protein. The sample has roughly 220,000 distinct CDR3 sequences, 94% seen once. The sample comprised CD4+ T cells from PBMCs. The receptors here all came from a human donor with Susac syndrome. The CDR3 runs from the conserved cysteine through the conserved F or W. D genes are given only for firm matches. Where a row states a size, it is once, few, many or the class of an expanded clone; other rows omit it.

D gene	CDR3 length	V gene	J gene	clone size	CDR3 DNA	CDR3 protein
TRBD1	15	TRBV12-3/TRBV12-4	TRBJ1-6	.	TGTGCCAGCAGTGGGGACAGGGTGACAGGGTCACCCCTCCACTTT	CASSGDRVTGSPLHF
TRBD1	15	TRBV6-1	TRBJ1-1	.	TGTGCCAGCAGTGCAGTACAGGGGATCGGCACTGAAGCTTTCTTT	CASSAVQGIGTEAFF
.	16	TRBV24-1	TRBJ2-6	.	TGTGCCACCGAAGGCAGGGGCGCTACTGGGGCCAACGTCCTGACTTTC	CATEGRGATGANVLTF
.	17	TRBV4-3	TRBJ2-5	.	TGCGCCAGCAGCCAACAAACTCGACAGGGAGGCCAAGAGACCCAGTACTTC	CASSQQTRQGGQETQYF
.	16	TRBV27	TRBJ2-1	.	TGTGCCAGCAGTCTCGGACCGGAGAGCTCCTACAATGAGCAGTTCTTC	CASSLGPESSYNEQFF
TRBD2	15	TRBV20-1	TRBJ2-3	.	TGCAGTGCTCCTCCAGCGGGGGAGGCCACAGATACGCAGTATTTT	CSAPPAGEATDTQYF
.	14	TRBV7-2	TRBJ2-3	.	TGTGCCAGCAGCTCGCGGGTTCGCACAGATACGCAGTATTTT	CASSSRVRTDTQYF
TRBD1	17	TRBV4-1	TRBJ1-6	.	TGCGCCAGCAGCCAAGGGGGACAGGGACCCTATAATTCACCCCTCCACTTT	CASSQGGQGPYNSPLHF
TRBD1	13	TRBV29-1	TRBJ2-4	.	TGCAGCGTAGATCCGGGACAGGGAAACATTCAGTACTTC	CSVDPGQGNIQYF
.	15	TRBV20-1	TRBJ1-6	.	TGCAGTGCTAGGCAAGGGACGGCAGATAATTCACCCCTCCACTTT	CSARQGTADNSPLHF
TRBD2	19	TRBV6-5	TRBJ2-3	.	TGTGCCAGCAGTTACTCCACTAGCGGGGGGAGCGGAGGCACAGATACGCAGTATTTT	CASSYSTSGGSGGTDTQYF
.	12	TRBV6-2/TRBV6-3	TRBJ1-2	once	TGTGCCAGCAGTCATGGCCCGAATGGCTACACCTTC	CASSHGPNGYTF
.	14	TRBV19	TRBJ2-7	.	TGTGCCAGTAGCCTTAATCAGGGGAGCTACGAGCAGTACTTC	CASSLNQGSYEQYF
TRBD1	17	TRBV4-1	TRBJ2-2	.	TGCGCCAGCAGCCTCAAGGGGACAGGGGTAACTACCGGGGAGCTGTTTTTT	CASSLKGTGVTTGELFF
.	15	TRBV30	TRBJ1-1	.	TGTGCCTGGAGTGTACTACCCCGGGGGAACACTGAAGCTTTCTTT	CAWSVLPRGNTEAFF
.	12	TRBV20-1	TRBJ1-1	once	TGCAGTGCCTCAATCGGGGGAACTGAAGCTTTCTTT	CSASIGGTEAFF
.	14	TRBV11-1	TRBJ2-7	.	TGTGCCAGCAGCTTAGGGCCCAGGGACTACGAGCAGTACTTC	CASSLGPRDYEQYF
.	13	TRBV25-1	TRBJ1-2	.	TGTGCCAGCAGTGAATGGGGGTATAGTGGCTACACCTTC	CASSEWGYSGYTF
.	16	TRBV29-1	TRBJ2-6	.	TGCAGCGTTGAAGGGGCAGCCACCTCTGGGGCCAACGTCCTGACTTTC	CSVEGAATSGANVLTF
TRBD2	15	TRBV5-4	TRBJ2-5	.	TGTGCCAGCAGCTTGGGCGGACTAGACGGAGAGACCCAGTACTTC	CASSLGGLDGETQYF
.	15	TRBV20-1	TRBJ1-1	.	TGCAGTGCTACCCCTCCGACAGGAGAAAACACTGAAGCTTTCTTT	CSATPPTGENTEAFF
.	18	TRBV5-4	TRBJ2-1	.	TGTGCCAGCAGCTTGGAGATACATGGCAGGGGATCCTACAATGAGCAGTTCTTC	CASSLEIHGRGSYNEQFF
.	15	TRBV20-1	TRBJ1-2	.	TGCAGTGGGCTCTCGATGAGTGGCGTACCGTATGGCTACACCTTC	CSGLSMSGVPYGYTF
TRBD1	13	TRBV29-1	TRBJ1-5	.	TGCAGCGTTGTAGGGGGCGAAGGCCAGCCCCAGCATTTT	CSVVGGEGQPQHF
.	16	TRBV20-1	TRBJ2-3	.	TGCAGTGCTAGAGATAAAACGGTAGTTCGCGCAGATACGCAGTATTTT	CSARDKTVVRADTQYF
.	19	TRBV25-1	TRBJ2-6	.	TGTGCCAGCAGTGAGCTAGGAGAGGGAGCACTCTCTGGGGCCAACGTCCTGACTTTC	CASSELGEGALSGANVLTF
TRBD1	14	TRBV10-3	TRBJ1-2	.	TGTGCCATCAGCCGGGACAGGGGCAATTATGGCTACACCTTC	CAISRDRGNYGYTF
.	12	TRBV29-1	TRBJ1-1	.	TGCAGCGGTGGACAGTCGAACACTGAAGCTTTCTTT	CSGGQSNTEAFF
.	14	TRBV5-5	TRBJ1-5	.	TGTGCCAGCAGCTTGGAACAGCTCAATCAGCCCCAGCATTTT	CASSLEQLNQPQHF
.	15	TRBV28	TRBJ1-2	.	TGTGCCAGCAGTTCAACAGGGAGGGCTAACTATGGCTACACCTTC	CASSSTGRANYGYTF
TRBD1	15	TRBV24-1	TRBJ2-1	.	TGTGCCACCAGTGCCCCGGGACAGGGGGGCGATGAGCAGTTCTTC	CATSAPGQGGDEQFF
TRBD1	14	TRBV5-6	TRBJ2-7	.	TGTGCCAGCGACCTGGGACAGAACTCCTACGAGCAGTACTTC	CASDLGQNSYEQYF
TRBD1	15	TRBV5-8	TRBJ2-1	.	TGTGCCAGCAGCTGGGTGGGACAGGGGATAGCTGAGCAGTTCTTC	CASSWVGQGIAEQFF
.	12	TRBV7-2	TRBJ2-1	.	TGTGCCAGCAGCCCGATCCCCAATGAGCAGTTCTTC	CASSPIPNEQFF
.	13	TRBV18	TRBJ2-5	.	TGTGCCAGCTCACCGGGGCCAGAGAAGACCCAGTACTTC	CASSPGPEKTQYF
.	13	TRBV30	TRBJ1-2	.	TGTGCCTGGAGCGGGGACACGTCCTATGGCTACACCTTC	CAWSGDTSYGYTF